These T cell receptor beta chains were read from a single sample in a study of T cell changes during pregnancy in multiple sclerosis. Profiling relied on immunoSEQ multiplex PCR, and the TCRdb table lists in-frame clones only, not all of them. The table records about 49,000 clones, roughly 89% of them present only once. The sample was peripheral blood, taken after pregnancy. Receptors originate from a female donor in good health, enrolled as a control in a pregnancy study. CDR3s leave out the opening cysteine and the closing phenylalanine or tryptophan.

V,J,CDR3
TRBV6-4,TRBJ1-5,ASSAGGSNQPQH
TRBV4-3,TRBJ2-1,ASSQVGAGGLGNEQF
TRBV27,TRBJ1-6,ASSSTGLYNSPLH
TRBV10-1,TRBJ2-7,ASSEGGLAGERYEQY
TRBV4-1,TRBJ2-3,ASSLGRDSLTDTQY
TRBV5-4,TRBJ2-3,ASSRGQSLSTDTQY
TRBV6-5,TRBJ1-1,ASSAGTLNTEAF
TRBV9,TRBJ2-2,ASSPSGGAQGELF
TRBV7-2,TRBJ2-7,ASSPSPLSSYEQY
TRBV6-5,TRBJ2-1,ASSRTSVNEQF
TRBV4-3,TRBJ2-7,ASSQWTSGYEQY
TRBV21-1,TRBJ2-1,ASRPQDNEQF
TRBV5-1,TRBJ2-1,ASSPTGYNEQF
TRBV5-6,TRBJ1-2,ASSPTGKGAYGYT
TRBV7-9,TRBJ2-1,ASSLPGGFPYNEQF
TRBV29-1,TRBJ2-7,SVGTFASEQY
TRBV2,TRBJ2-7,AAKWGPSSYEQY
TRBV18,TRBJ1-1,ASSPLGTGGPHTEAF
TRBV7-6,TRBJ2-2,ASSLGTSGAPRTGELF
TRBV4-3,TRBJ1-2,ASSRSVLAGNYGYT
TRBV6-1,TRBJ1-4,ASSKRGGDEKLF
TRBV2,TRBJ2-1,ASSLLSGRGDNEQF
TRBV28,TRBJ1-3,ASSSDTFSGNTIY
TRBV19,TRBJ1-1,ASSSRQGSWAEAF
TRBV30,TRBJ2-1,AWSVNLAFDEQF
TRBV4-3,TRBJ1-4,ASSQGARRGNEKLF
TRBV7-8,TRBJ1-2,ASSLGLWTGGGYT
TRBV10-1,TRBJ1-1,ASSGPGNTEAF
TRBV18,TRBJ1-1,ASREGQGQHSEAF
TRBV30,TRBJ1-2,AWSEERGYT
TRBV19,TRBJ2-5,ATGHLGQETQY
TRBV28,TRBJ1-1,ASSPLQGKSEAF
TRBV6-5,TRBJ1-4,ASSYGGKLF
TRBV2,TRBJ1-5,ASSSGQGWRRNQPQH
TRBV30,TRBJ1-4,AWSPTNEKLF
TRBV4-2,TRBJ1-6,ASSQEEGSSSYNSPLH
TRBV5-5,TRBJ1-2,ASSGGGYT